The 23 T cell receptor beta chains below all came from one sample that was sequenced in a study of PD-1 blockade in classical Hodgkin lymphoma. Produced via immunoSEQ multiplex PCR; TCRdb's table is partial and in-frame only. The sample carries roughly 50,000 clones, roughly 89% recorded once. Noted time point: cycle 4 day 1 (C4D1), after 6 weeks of nivolumab. Every patient was affected by relapse after autologous stem cell transplantation, while exposure to brentuximab vedotin was not uniform. The sequencing here drew on peripheral blood mononuclear cells (PBMCs), taken before the fourth cycle of nivolumab. These receptors originate from a human donor with classical Hodgkin lymphoma.

This clone came up once. The rearrangement links TRBV15 to TRBJ2-1; the D gene could be TRBD1 or TRBD2 (5 bases each). The CDR3 runs to 15 residues. The V and J ends lost 5 bases and 4 bases respectively, with 15 bases between them. Germline V gene lookup returns CDR1 LNHNV and CDR2 YYDKDF (reference sequence). CDR3 in amino acids: CATSAGPGPYNEQFF. CDR3 DNA sequence: TGTGCCACCAGCGCCGGCCCGGGACCTTACAATGAGCAGTTCTTC. Variable domain in full (rest from reference TRBV15 and TRBJ2-1): DAMVIQNPRYQVTQFGKPVTLSCSQTLNHNVMYWYQQKSSQAPKLLFHYYDKDFNNEADTPDNFQSRRPNTSFCFLDIRSPGLGDTAMYLCATSAGPGPYNEQFFGPGTRLTVL.

CDR3 nucleotide sequence: TGTGCCAGCAGCCTCCTTCTAGATACGCAGTATTTT. Translated: CASSLLLDTQYF. The chain employs TRBV14 and TRBJ2-3; D is unresolved. Per the germline V gene, CDR1 is SGHDN and CDR2 is FVKESK. V was clipped by 4 bases and J by 5 bases, with 7 bases between them. The CDR3 is made up of 12 amino acids.

The V call is TRBV11-2, the J call TRBJ2-3; 8 bases map to TRBD2. Germline V CDR1 and CDR2: SGHAT, FQNNGV. Unmatched junction bases numbered 2, after V lost 3 bases and J lost 0 bases. The CDR3 has 15 residues. In DNA, the CDR3 is TGTGCCAGCAGCTTCAGGACTAGCAGCACAGATACGCAGTATTTT. It yields the protein CASSFRTSSTDTQYF. Together with reference TRBV11-2 and TRBJ2-3, the CDR3 gives the full variable domain: EAGVAQSPRYKIIEKRQSVAFWCNPISGHATLYWYQQILGQGPKLLIQFQNNGVVDDSQLPKDRFSAERLKGVDSTLKIQPAKLEDSAVYLCASSFRTSSTDTQYFGPGTRLTVL.

This chain links TRBV9 with TRBJ2-3, with D unclear. The germline V gene encodes CDR1 SGDLS and CDR2 YYNGEE. The length of the CDR3 is 15 residues. V gave up 0 bases and J gave up 1 base, with 9 bases separating them. The CDR3 loop reads CASSVVVGGTDTQYF. The DNA for the CDR3 is TGTGCCAGCAGCGTAGTCGTCGGAGGCACAGATACGCAGTATTTT.

This clone was detected a few times. This chain links TRBV2 with TRBJ2-3; TRBD2 is a possible D gene (6 bases). The germline gives CDR1 SNHLY, CDR2 FYNNEI. V lost 11 bases to trimming and J lost 4 bases, with 16 bases between them. The CDR3 spans 13 residues. The CDR3 sequence: CASRGSQADTQYF. The CDR3 DNA sequence: TGTGCCTCCCGGGGGAGCCAGGCAGATACGCAGTATTTT.

This sequence joins TRBV29-1 and TRBJ1-2, with 8 bases fitting TRBD1. Per germline, CDR1 SQVTM and CDR2 ANQGSEA. The CDR3 runs 15 residues. Trimming cost V 4 bases and J 1 base; bases outside gene matches: 8. The CDR3 here is CSVVLQGASNYGYTF. CDR3 bases: TGCAGCGTTGTCTTGCAGGGGGCAAGTAACTATGGCTACACCTTC.

This rearrangement joins TRBV7-6 to TRBJ1-3, with TRBD1 as a possible D gene (5 bases). This CDR3 is 16 amino acids long. In germline, CDR1 is SGHVS, CDR2 FNYEAQ. The V end lost 4 bases, the J end lost 0 bases, and 13 bases lay between the germline ends. The CDR3 nucleotides are TGTGCCAGCAGCTCCACCGGGGCGAGCTCTGGAAACACCATATATTTT. Translated: CASSSTGASSGNTIYF.

The chain employs TRBV6-4 and TRBJ2-1; D may be TRBD2 (5 bases). V lost 6 bases to trimming and J lost 10 bases, with 22 bases between them. CDR3 length: 15 amino acids. Germline CDR1 reads MRHNA; CDR2 reads SNTAGT. CDR3 sequence reads: CASSKNDIEGREQFF. CDR3 bases: TGTGCCAGCAGCAAAAACGACATAGAGGGCAGGGAGCAGTTCTTC.

J is TRBJ2-2 and V is TRBV6-1, with 9 bases matching TRBD1. Trimming removed 4 bases from V and 3 bases from J; junction bases left unmatched: 3. Germline V gives CDR1 MNHNS, CDR2 SASEGT. The CDR3 totals 15 residues. DNA for the CDR3: TGTGCCAGCAGTGGGGACAGGGAGTACACCGGGGAGCTGTTTTTT. Encoded protein: CASSGDREYTGELFF.

The V call is TRBV18, the J call TRBJ2-3; D gene ambiguous. V was pared by 2 bases and J by 5 bases, with 11 bases between. The germline CDR1 and CDR2 sequences are KGHSH and LQKENI. The CDR3 consists of 14 residues. CDR3 loop: CASSPYNGEDTQYF. The CDR3 region has the DNA TGTGCCAGCTCACCATATAATGGGGAAGATACGCAGTATTTT.

This rearrangement joins TRBV5-6 to TRBJ2-1, with 7 bases identical to TRBD2. The V and J ends lost 8 bases and 6 bases, in that order; junction bases with no gene match: 8. The CDR3 contains 13 residues. Germline-derived CDR1 and CDR2 are SGHDT and YYEEEE. The DNA of the CDR3 is TGTGCCAGTGAAGCGGGGCTCGGCAATGAGCAGTTCTTC. Protein sequence: CASEAGLGNEQFF.

The rearrangement links TRBV7-3 to TRBJ2-1; TRBD1 or TRBD2 may be the D gene (6 bases each). The CDR3 spans 14 residues. Germline V gene data show CDR1 as SGHTA and CDR2 as FQGTGA. The V end lost 8 bases, the J end lost 4 bases, and 15 bases lay between the germline ends. Here the CDR3 DNA reads TGTGCCAGCTCCCAGGGGACTCTATACAATGAGCAGTTCTTC. Amino acids: CASSQGTLYNEQFF.

This clone was counted a single time. V usage is TRBV2 and J usage is TRBJ1-2; 7 bases agree with TRBD1. This CDR3 is 17 amino acids long. V lost 6 bases, J lost 4 bases, and 17 bases stayed unmatched. Germline lookup yields CDR1 SNHLY and CDR2 FYNNEI. Here the CDR3 reads CASRDPPGGREIYGYTF. As DNA, the CDR3 is TGTGCCAGCAGAGACCCACCAGGGGGGAGGGAGATCTATGGCTACACCTTC.

J is TRBJ2-3 and V is TRBV30; 12 bases are shared with TRBD2. The V and J ends lost 5 bases and 4 bases, in that order; junction bases with no gene match: 7. CDR1 and CDR2 from the germline V gene are GTSNPN and SVGIG (reference sequence). The CDR3 length is 15 residues. In DNA form, the CDR3 reads TGTGCCTGGTCCCTAGCGGGAGGGCCCGCAGATACGCAGTATTTT. Its protein product is CAWSLAGGPADTQYF.

The chain has TRBV7-3 and TRBJ2-1; 8 bases agree with TRBD1. This CDR3 spans 12 amino acids. Germline V lookup: CDR1 SGHTA, CDR2 FQGTGA. The trim removed 5 bases at V and 8 bases at J, leaving 2 bases unmatched. Written as DNA, the CDR3 is TGTGCCAGCAGCATACAGGGGGATGAGCAGTTCTTC. Residues: CASSIQGDEQFF.

The rearrangement links TRBV7-9 to TRBJ2-1; possible D gene TRBD2, 5 bases. CDR1 is SEHNR and CDR2 is FQNEAQ in the germline V gene (reference sequence). The CDR3 covers 17 residues. Trimming removed 2 bases at V and 6 bases at J, with 20 bases between. DNA for the CDR3: TGTGCCAGCAGCTTACGGGAAGGTAGCGCCCGCCCCAATGAGCAGTTCTTC. This codes for CASSLREGSARPNEQFF.

This clone was seen just once. The gene calls are TRBV6-5 and TRBJ1-3; TRBD1 aligns across 8 bases. Germline assignment: CDR1 MNHEY and CDR2 SVGAGI. This CDR3 comprises 14 residues. After removal of 4 bases from V and 3 bases from J, the junction contained 2 bases not matched to a gene. In DNA, the CDR3 is TGTGCCAGCAGTTTAGACAGGGGTGGAAACACCATATATTTT. Amino acids: CASSLDRGGNTIYF.

The J gene is TRBJ2-1, the V gene TRBV5-6; D not resolved. The CDR3 loop spans 15 amino acids. Germline V gene sequence: CDR1 SGHDT, CDR2 YYEEEE. Trimming took off 5 bases at V and 0 bases at J, with 12 bases between the two ends. The DNA for the CDR3 is TGTGCCAGCAGGTACGGATGGAGCTCCTACAATGAGCAGTTCTTC. Translated, it gives CASRYGWSSYNEQFF.

This clone is a singleton in its sample. V is TRBV5-8 and J is TRBJ2-7; D call uncertain. The CDR3 loop spans 14 amino acids. V lost 1 base to trimming and J lost 0 bases, with 8 bases between them. Germline CDR1 and CDR2: SGHTS and YDEGEE. The CDR3 DNA reads TGTGCCAGCAGCTTGTATGGAAACTCCTACGAGCAGTACTTC. Protein product: CASSLYGNSYEQYF.

The table lists this clone with a few counts. This chain links TRBV6-5 with TRBJ2-3; no definite D call. Germline CDR1 MNHEY, CDR2 SVGAGI. CDR3 length: 13 residues. Deletions cut 0 bases from V and 1 base from J, with 2 bases between. The CDR3 reads CASSYSGTDTQYF. CDR3 in DNA: TGTGCCAGCAGTTACTCTGGCACAGATACGCAGTATTTT.

The chain carries TRBV27 and TRBJ1-2; D is ambiguous. Trimming pared 10 bases from V and 0 bases from J, leaving 21 bases between. The CDR3 consists of 16 residues. Per the germline V gene, CDR1 is MNHEY and CDR2 is SMNVEV (reference sequence). CDR3 nucleotides: TGTGCCACCAGGTTGGGTGGAGGGTCTCCTAACTATGGCTACACCTTC. Its translation is CATRLGGGSPNYGYTF.

This rearrangement joins TRBV7-2 to TRBJ1-4; D not resolved. With 5 bases removed from V and 10 bases from J, the gap between germline ends came to 20 bases. Germline CDR1 reads SGHTA; CDR2 reads FQGNSA. CDR3 size: 15 residues. In DNA, the CDR3 is TGTGCCAGCAGCCCGAGAGTCGATTGGCCTGGAAAACTGTTTTTT. Translating it yields CASSPRVDWPGKLFF.

In its sample, this clone was seen once. This rearrangement joins TRBV4-1 to TRBJ2-7, with D possibly called TRBD1 or TRBD2 (5 bases each). The CDR3 is 14 amino acids. Germline values: CDR1 MGHRA, CDR2 YSYEKL. V lost 3 bases to trimming and J lost 6 bases, with 15 bases between them. In DNA form, the CDR3 reads TGCGCCAGCAGCCAGAGCGTGAGGGGCGGCGAGCAGTACTTC. Protein sequence: CASSQSVRGGEQYF.